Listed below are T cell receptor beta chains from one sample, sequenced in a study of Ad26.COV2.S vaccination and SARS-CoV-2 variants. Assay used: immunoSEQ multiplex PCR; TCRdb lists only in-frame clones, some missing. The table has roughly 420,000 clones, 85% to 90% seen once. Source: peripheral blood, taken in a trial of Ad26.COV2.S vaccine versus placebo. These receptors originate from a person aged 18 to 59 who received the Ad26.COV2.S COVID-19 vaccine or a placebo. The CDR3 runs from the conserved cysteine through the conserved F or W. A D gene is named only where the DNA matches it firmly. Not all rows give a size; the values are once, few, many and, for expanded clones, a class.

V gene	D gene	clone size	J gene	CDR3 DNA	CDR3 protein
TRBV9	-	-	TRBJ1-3	TGTGCCAGCAGCCAGGCGGGAGGGAACTCTGGAAACACCATATATTTT	CASSQAGGNSGNTIYF
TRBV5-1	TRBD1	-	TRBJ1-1	TGCGCCAGCAGCCAGACAGGGACCCACACTGAAGCTTTCTTT	CASSQTGTHTEAFF
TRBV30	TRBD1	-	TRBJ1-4	TGTGCCTGGAGTGATCCGGGACAGGGGAACCCTAATGAAAAACTGTTTTTT	CAWSDPGQGNPNEKLFF
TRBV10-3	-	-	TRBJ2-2	TGTGCCATCAGTGAGGAAACAGGGAACACCGGGGAGCTGTTTTTT	CAISEETGNTGELFF
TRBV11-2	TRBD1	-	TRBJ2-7	TGTGCCAGCAGCTTACGGGGTAGGGACAGCTTCTACGAGCAGTACTTC	CASSLRGRDSFYEQYF
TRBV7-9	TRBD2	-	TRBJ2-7	TGTGCCAGCAGCCCAACCGGGACTAGCGCAACCTACGAGCAGTACTTC	CASSPTGTSATYEQYF
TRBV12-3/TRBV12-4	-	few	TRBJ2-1	TGTGCCAGCAGTAGGACCCGCCACAATGAGCAGTTCTTC	CASSRTRHNEQFF
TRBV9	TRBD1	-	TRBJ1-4	TGTGCCAGCAGCCCCGGACAGGGAAGTGAAAAACTGTTTTTT	CASSPGQGSEKLFF
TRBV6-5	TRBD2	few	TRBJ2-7	TGTGCCACGTGTATCGGACTAGCGGAAACCTACGAGCAGTACTTC	CATCIGLAETYEQYF
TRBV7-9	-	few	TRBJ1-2	TGTGCCAGCAGCTTAGGTTATCAGGGGAATGGCTACACCTTC	CASSLGYQGNGYTF
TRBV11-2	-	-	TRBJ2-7	TGTGCCAGCAGCTTATCTACGGACTACGAGCAGTACTTC	CASSLSTDYEQYF
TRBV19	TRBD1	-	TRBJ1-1	TGTGCCAGTACCATGACAGGGGGCGGCACTGAAGCTTTCTTT	CASTMTGGGTEAFF
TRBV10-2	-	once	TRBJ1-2	TGCGCCAGCACAGGGTTAAACTATGGCTACACCTTC	CASTGLNYGYTF
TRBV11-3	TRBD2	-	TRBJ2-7	TGTGCCAGCAGATGCCATAAGGCGGGGGGCTACGAGCAGTACTTC	CASRCHKAGGYEQYF
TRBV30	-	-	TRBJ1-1	TGTGCCTGGACCGTTGGGTTTATGAACACTGAAGCTTTCTTT	CAWTVGFMNTEAFF
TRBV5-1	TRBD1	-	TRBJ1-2	TGCGCCAGTCCAATCCCGGAGGGGGACAGGGACCACTATGGCTACACCTTC	CASPIPEGDRDHYGYTF
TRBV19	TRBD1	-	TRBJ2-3	TGTGCCAGTAGTCAGGGGACAGGGGGTTTTAACGCAGATACGCAGTATTTT	CASSQGTGGFNADTQYF
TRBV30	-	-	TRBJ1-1	TGTGCCTGGAAAAAAAATGGTTGGACTGAAGCTTTCTTT	CAWKKNGWTEAFF
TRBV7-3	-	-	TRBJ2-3	TGTGCCAGCAGCTTCGACGGAGCCACAGATACGCAGTATTTT	CASSFDGATDTQYF
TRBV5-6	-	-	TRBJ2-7	TGTGCCAGCAGCCGCGCGGGGACTCTCTACGAGCAGTACTTC	CASSRAGTLYEQYF
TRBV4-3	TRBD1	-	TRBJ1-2	TGCGCCAGCAGCCAAGAGGAGGTCAGGGGGCATGGGTACTATGGCTACACCTTC	CASSQEEVRGHGYYGYTF
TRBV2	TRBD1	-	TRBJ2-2	TGTGCCAGCAGTGTTGGGGCAGGGGGCGACACCGGGGAGCTGTTTTTT	CASSVGAGGDTGELFF